Following are 32 T cell receptor beta chains from one sample sequenced in a study of T-cell memory formation after mild COVID-19. Each CDR3 protein is one row after TCRdb ran MiXCR on the 5' RACE reads. The sample lists approximately 180,000 distinct CDR3 sequences, roughly 17% seen once, with approximately 2.1% in the top ten. Material: PBMCs or a T cell subset sorted from them (not recorded which). Every receptor here comes from an adult woman who had mild COVID-19 (a few samples of this study predate the infection). Cell type and time point are not known.

This clonotype was seen more than once but under ten times. This chain uses TRBV20-1 with TRBJ2-3; D possibly matches TRBD1 or TRBD2 (7 bases each). Per the germline V gene, CDR1 is DFQATT and CDR2 is SNEGSKA (reference sequence). The CDR3 is 12 residues long. CDR3 in DNA: TGCATGCCAGGGGGGGACACAGATACGCAGTATTTT. Translating gives CMPGGDTDTQYF.

This rearrangement joins TRBV5-1 to TRBJ2-1; perhaps TRBD2 as D (5 bases). V lost 4 bases, J lost 10 bases, and 9 bases lay in between. The CDR3 is 11 amino acids. CDR1 SGHRS and CDR2 YFSETQ come from the germline V gene. CDR3 coding DNA: TGCGCCAGCAGCGGGGAGTACGAGCAGTTCTTC. This encodes CASSGEYEQFF.

This rearrangement joins TRBV15 to TRBJ2-2, with a tentative D call TRBD2 (5 bases). The CDR3 length is 17 residues. With 1 base removed from V and 1 base from J, the gap between germline ends came to 13 bases. Germline V lookup: CDR1 LNHNV, CDR2 YYDKDF (reference sequence). For the CDR3, the DNA is TGTGCCACCAGCAGAGGGACTGGACTTATGAACACCGGGGAGCTGTTTTTT. Translated, it gives CATSRGTGLMNTGELFF.

Comment on this clonotype: The conserved final phenylalanine or tryptophan is absent from the CDR3, which likely points to a read error. The DNA for the CDR3 is TGCGCCAGCAGCCCGACTAGCATTAGCTACGAGCAGTACTTA. Amino acids: CASSPTSISYEQYL. The rearrangement uses TRBV4-1 and TRBJ2-7, with 7 bases identical to TRBD2. The CDR3 sequence is 14 residues long. J lost 3 bases, V lost 4 bases, and 6 bases had no gene match. Germline V gives CDR1 MGHRA, CDR2 YSYEKL.

The chain employs TRBV27 and TRBJ2-5, with no clear D. Germline assignment: CDR1 MNHEY and CDR2 SMNVEV (reference sequence). V lost 6 bases and J 2 bases, leaving 10 bases between the germline ends. The CDR3 length is 13 residues. This CDR3 reads CASREAVQETQYF. The CDR3 nucleotides read TGTGCCAGCAGGGAAGCTGTGCAAGAGACCCAGTACTTC.

This clonotype was counted only a few times. The genes are TRBV13 and TRBJ1-2; D not certain. The ends were cut back, 3 bases at V and 5 bases at J, with 13 bases in the middle. Germline V gene sequence: CDR1 PRHDT, CDR2 FYEKMQ (reference sequence). The length of the CDR3 is 14 residues. In DNA form, the CDR3 reads TGTGCCAGCAGCTTTCGGCGGGTTGGGTATGGCTACACCTTC. Protein sequence: CASSFRRVGYGYTF.

This clonotype occurred a few times. This chain uses TRBV19 with TRBJ2-3; D possibly corresponds to TRBD2 (7 bases). Germline CDR1 LNHDA, CDR2 SQIVND (reference sequence). This CDR3 region has 14 residues. Trimming stripped 7 bases from V and 0 bases from J, with 11 bases between. This CDR3 reads CASTRGASTDTQYF. The CDR3 coding sequence is TGTGCCAGTACTCGGGGGGCTAGCACAGATACGCAGTATTTT.

A few counts support this clonotype. CDR3 region: CASSLAPGIFYNEQFF. Here the CDR3 DNA reads TGTGCCAGCAGCTTAGCGCCGGGCATATTCTACAATGAGCAGTTCTTC. This chain connects TRBV7-6 to TRBJ2-1; D is unresolved. Germline V gene lookup returns CDR1 SGHVS and CDR2 FNYEAQ. The CDR3 loop spans 16 amino acids. The V end lost 0 bases, the J end lost 3 bases, and 12 bases lay between the germline ends. Variable domain in full (rest from reference TRBV7-6 and TRBJ2-1): GAGVSQSPRYKVTKRGQDVALRCDPISGHVSLYWYRQALGQGPEFLTYFNYEAQQDKSGLPNDRFSAERPEGSISTLTIQRTEQRDSAMYRCASSLAPGIFYNEQFFGPGTRLTVL.

V usage is TRBV7-8 and J usage is TRBJ2-7; D ambiguous. Germline assignment: CDR1 SGHVS and CDR2 FQNEAQ. V lost 6 bases and J 4 bases, leaving 10 bases between the germline ends. The CDR3 totals 12 residues. The CDR3 reads CASSHNGYEQYF. The CDR3 DNA follows: TGTGCCAGCAGTCACAACGGGTACGAGCAGTACTTC. Together with reference TRBV7-8 and TRBJ2-7, the CDR3 gives the full variable domain: GAGVSQSPRYKVAKRGQDVALRCDPISGHVSLFWYQQALGQGPEFLTYFQNEAQLDKSGLPSDRFFAERPEGSVSTLKIQRTQQEDSAVYLCASSHNGYEQYFGPGTRLTVT.

This clonotype was seen a few times. V is TRBV6-2 or TRBV6-3 and J is TRBJ2-7; 10 nucleotides line up with TRBD2. The ends lost 6 bases at V and 2 bases at J; junction bases unmatched: 7. The CDR3 runs 15 residues. The germline V gene encodes CDR1 MNHEY and CDR2 SVGEGT. CDR3 DNA sequence: TGTGCCAGCAGCCCCACTAGCGGGAAAACCTACGAGCAGTACTTC. Encoded protein: CASSPTSGKTYEQYF.

This chain links TRBV5-1 with TRBJ2-3; no clear D gene. The ends were cut back, 4 bases at V and 1 base at J, with 4 bases in the middle. This CDR3 comprises 12 residues. Germline values: CDR1 SGHRS, CDR2 YFSETQ. DNA of the CDR3: TGCGCCAGCAGCGGGGGCACAGATACGCAGTATTTT. Its translation: CASSGGTDTQYF.

The V call is TRBV9, the J call TRBJ1-1, with a weak D call TRBD1 (5 bases). The CDR3 covers 15 residues. Per germline, CDR1 SGDLS and CDR2 YYNGEE. Trimming removed 3 bases at V and 5 bases at J, with 17 bases between. The CDR3 loop reads CASSAGDGSKTEAFF. The CDR3 DNA reads TGTGCCAGCAGCGCCGGGGACGGTAGCAAGACTGAAGCTTTCTTT.

The chain employs TRBV10-3 and TRBJ1-2, with a weak D call TRBD1 (6 bases). CDR1 and CDR2 from the germline V gene are ENHRY and SYGVKD. The V end lost 0 bases, the J end lost 7 bases, and 12 bases lay between the germline ends. CDR3 length: 14 residues. As DNA, the CDR3 is TGTGCCATCAGTGAGTCTCCGGACAGCGTTGGCTACACCTTC. It translates to CAISESPDSVGYTF.

This clonotype was found a few times. The rearrangement uses TRBV15 and TRBJ1-2; 8 bases fit TRBD1. CDR1 and CDR2 from the germline V gene are LNHNV and YYDKDF (reference sequence). The CDR3 runs 15 residues. Trimming took 3 bases from V and 2 from J; bases not matched to a gene: 5. The DNA of the CDR3 is TGTGCCACCAGCAGGCGGGGACAGGCAAACTATGGCTACACCTTC. Encoded protein: CATSRRGQANYGYTF.

This clonotype was recorded many times. CDR3 DNA: TGTGCCAGCAGAGACCTTATTGGGGAGACCCAGTACTTC. Translation: CASRDLIGETQYF. The chain recombines TRBV7-9 with TRBJ2-5; D not resolved. V was cut by 6 bases and J by 5 bases, with 13 bases left in between. The CDR3 loop spans 13 amino acids. Germline V CDR1 and CDR2: SEHNR, FQNEAQ (reference sequence).

This clonotype was counted many times. The CDR3 protein is CSAAQAGGLETQYF. In DNA form, the CDR3 reads TGCAGTGCCGCCCAAGCAGGGGGATTGGAGACCCAGTACTTC. This chain joins TRBV20-1 and TRBJ2-5, with 7 bases fitting TRBD1. From germline, CDR1 is DFQATT and CDR2 SNEGSKA (reference sequence). The CDR3 spans 14 residues. J lost 5 bases, V lost 6 bases, and 12 bases had no gene match.

V usage is TRBV5-5 and J usage is TRBJ1-5; the D gene is possibly TRBD1 (6 bases). From germline, CDR1 is SGHKS and CDR2 YYEKEE (reference sequence). V lost 2 bases and J lost 1, with 10 bases in between. The CDR3 loop spans 15 amino acids. The CDR3 spells CASSFGGASNQPQHF. Written as DNA, the CDR3 is TGTGCCAGCAGCTTCGGGGGGGCAAGCAATCAGCCCCAGCATTTT. The full variable domain, with the rest looked up from reference TRBV5-5 and TRBJ1-5, is DAGVTQSPTHLIKTRGQQVTLRCSPISGHKSVSWYQQVLGQGPQFIFQYYEKEERGRGNFPDRFSARQFPNYSSELNVNALLLGDSALYLCASSFGGASNQPQHFGDGTRLSIL.

This clonotype showed up many times. V and J are TRBV29-1 and TRBJ2-3; TRBD2 aligns across 8 bases. The V and J ends lost 4 bases and 1 base, in that order; junction bases with no gene match: 7. CDR1 SQVTM and CDR2 ANQGSEA come from the germline V gene. The CDR3 runs 15 residues. DNA for the CDR3: TGCAGCGTTGTTCCTAGCGGGCCGGGCACAGATACGCAGTATTTT. The encoded protein is CSVVPSGPGTDTQYF.

V is TRBV30 and J is TRBJ2-1, with D unresolved. This CDR3 is built from 14 residues. The ends were cut back, 1 base at V and 0 bases at J, with 7 bases in the middle. CDR1 is GTSNPN and CDR2 is SVGIG in the germline V gene (reference sequence). For the CDR3, the DNA is TGTGCCTGGAGTGCTGGTGACTCCTACAATGAGCAGTTCTTC. It yields the protein CAWSAGDSYNEQFF.

V is TRBV12-3 or TRBV12-4 and J is TRBJ1-2; D gene ambiguous. The CDR3 extends over 13 amino acids. Trimming took off 4 bases at V and 2 bases at J, with 8 bases between the two ends. The CDR3 sequence: CASSSPSNYGYTF. The CDR3, as DNA: TGTGCCAGCAGTTCACCCTCGAACTATGGCTACACCTTC.

This clonotype was observed a handful of times. The rearrangement links TRBV2 to TRBJ1-2; D may be TRBD1 (6 bases). The V gene's germline CDR1 is SNHLY and CDR2 FYNNEI. This CDR3 region has 13 residues. Trimming shortened V by 6 bases and J by 2 bases, and 10 bases separated the two germline ends. For the CDR3, the DNA is TGTGCCAGCAGCTCTACAGGGAACTATGGCTACACCTTC. Protein sequence: CASSSTGNYGYTF.

This chain links TRBV5-1 with TRBJ1-1, with D hard to call. Trimming stripped 5 bases from V and 1 base from J, with 12 bases between. The germline CDR1 and CDR2 sequences are SGHRS and YFSETQ. CDR3 length: 14 residues. In DNA form, the CDR3 reads TGCGCCAGCAGGAACAGACAACCGAACACTGAAGCTTTCTTT. It translates to CASRNRQPNTEAFF.

This clonotype has a handful of counts. The V and J genes are TRBV15 and TRBJ2-7; no clear D gene. The V end lost 0 bases, the J end lost 1 base, and 10 bases lay between the germline ends. CDR1 is LNHNV, CDR2 YYDKDF, per germline (reference sequence). The CDR3 runs to 15 residues. CDR3 bases: TGTGCCACCAGCAGAGAACTCACGGAATCCTACGAGCAGTACTTC. Its translation is CATSRELTESYEQYF.

The rearrangement links TRBV12-3 or TRBV12-4 to TRBJ2-1; possibly TRBD2 for D (5 bases). V gave up 0 bases and J gave up 7 bases, with 13 bases separating them. There are 15 residues in the CDR3. The CDR3 sequence: CASSLAGVNRNEQFF. The CDR3 bases are TGTGCCAGCAGTTTAGCGGGAGTTAATAGGAATGAGCAGTTCTTC.

The chain combines TRBV20-1 with TRBJ2-1, with TRBD2 identical over 10 bases. V was clipped by 7 bases and J by 4 bases; unmatched bases: 7. Germline CDR1 and CDR2: DFQATT and SNEGSKA (reference sequence). The CDR3 runs to 14 residues. The CDR3 bases are TGCAGTGTAAGGGGGGGACTAGCGTACAATGAGCAGTTCTTC. Protein product: CSVRGGLAYNEQFF.

The CDR3: CASSPGLGGTDTQYF. DNA of the CDR3: TGTGCCAGCAGCCCGGGACTAGGGGGCACAGATACGCAGTATTTT. The V and J genes are TRBV7-2 and TRBJ2-3; 8 positions match TRBD2. CDR3 size: 15 residues. CDR1 and CDR2 (germline): SGHTA, FQGNSA. V gave up 5 bases and J gave up 1 base; unmatched junction bases: 5.

This clonotype was found a few times. CDR3 sequence: CASTPGLAGGEQFF. CDR3 bases: TGTGCCAGCACCCCGGGACTAGCGGGAGGTGAGCAGTTCTTC. This chain connects TRBV12-3 or TRBV12-4 to TRBJ2-1; 15 bases fit TRBD2. This CDR3 has 14 amino acids. After removal of 7 bases from V and 9 bases from J, the junction contained 4 bases not matched to a gene.

The chain combines TRBV6-2 or TRBV6-3 with TRBJ2-5; 7 positions match TRBD1. With V trimmed by 1 base and J by 4 bases, 3 bases remained unmatched. From germline, CDR1 is MNHEY and CDR2 SVGEGT. The CDR3 length is 14 residues. CDR3 sequence: CASSYLGQRETQYF. The CDR3 coding sequence is TGTGCCAGCAGTTACTTGGGACAGCGAGAGACCCAGTACTTC.

This sequence joins TRBV3-1 and TRBJ2-1; 8 nucleotides line up with TRBD1. Germline V gene sequence: CDR1 LGHDT, CDR2 YNNKEL (reference sequence). The CDR3 is 14 residues long. Trimming cost V 6 bases and J 4 bases; bases outside gene matches: 5. CDR3 in DNA: TGTGCCAGCAGTCGGGACAGGTCATACAATGAGCAGTTCTTC. Its translation: CASSRDRSYNEQFF.

This clonotype was counted many times. V is TRBV6-5 and J is TRBJ2-6, with D uncertain. Trimming shortened V by 6 bases and J by 4 bases, and 7 bases separated the two germline ends. CDR1 is MNHEY, CDR2 SVGAGI, per germline. This CDR3 has 13 amino acids. As DNA, the CDR3 is TGTGCCAGCAGCGGATCCGGGGCCAACGTCCTGACTTTC. It specifies CASSGSGANVLTF.

V is TRBV7-8 and J is TRBJ2-7, with 12 bases lining up with TRBD1. The CDR3 spans 15 residues. V dropped 1 base and J dropped 5; count of bases not matched to a gene: 3. In germline, CDR1 is SGHVS, CDR2 FQNEAQ. The chain's CDR3 is CASSLGGTGGNEQYF. In nucleotides, the CDR3 is TGTGCCAGCAGCTTAGGGGGGACAGGGGGCAACGAGCAGTACTTC.

The chain joins TRBV5-1 to TRBJ2-2, with unresolved D. Germline CDR1 is SGHRS and CDR2 is YFSETQ. V was trimmed by 0 bases and J by 8 bases, leaving 5 bases between them. The length of the CDR3 is 12 residues. The CDR3, as DNA: TGCGCCAGCAGCTTGGATTTGGGGGAGCTGTTTTTT. This encodes CASSLDLGELFF.